The 5 T cell receptor beta chains presented below share a single source sample, sequenced in a study of metastatic and nonmetastatic thyroid tumors. TCRdb re-called clones via MiXCR from the PCR reads. The sample has about 14,000 clones, just over 25% seen once; the top ten hold roughly 9.8%. Before thyroid surgery, none of the patients had received any treatment. The material sequenced was tumor tissue. The receptors shown here come from a female donor with papillary thyroid cancer or a benign thyroid nodule (not recorded which). Some clones in this sample may be carry-over from other donors' samples.

This chain connects TRBV11-2 to TRBJ2-5, with TRBD1 identical over 7 bases. CDR1 is SGHAT and CDR2 is FQNNGV in the germline V gene. This CDR3 has 16 residues. The V segment lost 5 bases and the J segment 5 bases; nucleotides outside the gene matches: 14. The CDR3 is CASSHRPLDRSETQYF. CDR3 nucleotides: TGTGCCAGCAGCCACCGACCGTTGGACAGGAGTGAGACCCAGTACTTC.

The V gene is TRBV7-9, the J gene TRBJ1-2; perhaps TRBD1 as D (5 bases). The CDR3 extends over 14 amino acids. The V gene lost 1 base and the J gene lost 8 bases, with 14 bases spanning the gap. Germline-derived CDR1 and CDR2 are SEHNR and FQNEAQ (reference sequence). The CDR3 protein is CASSLDQGARGYTF. The DNA of the CDR3 is TGTGCCAGCAGCTTAGATCAAGGGGCGCGCGGCTACACCTTC.

This clone is medium-sized. The J gene is TRBJ2-1, the V gene TRBV28, with 8 bases matching TRBD1. The V gene's germline CDR1 is MDHEN and CDR2 SYDVKM. This CDR3 region has 17 residues. Unmatched junction bases numbered 8, after V lost 3 bases and J lost 1 base. This CDR3 is CASSFYQGAFSYNEQFF. The CDR3 DNA reads as TGTGCCAGCAGTTTTTATCAGGGGGCTTTTTCCTACAATGAGCAGTTCTTC.

This clone was seen repeatedly, ten times or more. One junction end does not reproduce the germline sequence, and a read error may be involved. The chain couples TRBV11-3 to TRBJ2-7, with D perhaps TRBD2 (7 bases). The CDR3 extends over 12 amino acids. CDR1 is SGHNT and CDR2 is YENEEA in the germline V gene. Here the CDR3 DNA reads TGTGCCAGCAGCCCCGACGGGGGGCGGGGCAGGTTC. The encoded protein is CASSPDGGRGRF.

This clone was recorded at least ten times. Other DNA sequences within the sample encode an identical CDR3. The genes are TRBV18 and TRBJ2-5, with 8 bases that match TRBD1. V was pared by 6 bases and J by 5 bases, with 14 bases of the junction left unmatched. Germline lookup yields CDR1 KGHSH and CDR2 LQKENI. The CDR3 sequence is 16 residues long. The CDR3 bases are TGTGCCAGCTCCCCCCAGGTCCAGGGGGCGCGGGAGACCCAGTACTTC. As protein: CASSPQVQGARETQYF.